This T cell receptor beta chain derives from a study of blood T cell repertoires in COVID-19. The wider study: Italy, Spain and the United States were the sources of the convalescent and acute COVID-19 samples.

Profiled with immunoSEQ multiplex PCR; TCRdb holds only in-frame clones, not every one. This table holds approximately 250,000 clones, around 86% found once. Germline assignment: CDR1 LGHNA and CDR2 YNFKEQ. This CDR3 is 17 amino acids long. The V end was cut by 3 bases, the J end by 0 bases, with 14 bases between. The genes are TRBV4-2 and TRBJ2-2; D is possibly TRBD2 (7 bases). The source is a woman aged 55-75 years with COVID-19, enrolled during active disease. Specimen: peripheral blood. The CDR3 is CASSHPGGGANTGELFF. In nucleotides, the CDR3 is TGTGCCAGCAGCCACCCGGGGGGCGGGGCGAACACCGGGGAGCTGTTTTTT.